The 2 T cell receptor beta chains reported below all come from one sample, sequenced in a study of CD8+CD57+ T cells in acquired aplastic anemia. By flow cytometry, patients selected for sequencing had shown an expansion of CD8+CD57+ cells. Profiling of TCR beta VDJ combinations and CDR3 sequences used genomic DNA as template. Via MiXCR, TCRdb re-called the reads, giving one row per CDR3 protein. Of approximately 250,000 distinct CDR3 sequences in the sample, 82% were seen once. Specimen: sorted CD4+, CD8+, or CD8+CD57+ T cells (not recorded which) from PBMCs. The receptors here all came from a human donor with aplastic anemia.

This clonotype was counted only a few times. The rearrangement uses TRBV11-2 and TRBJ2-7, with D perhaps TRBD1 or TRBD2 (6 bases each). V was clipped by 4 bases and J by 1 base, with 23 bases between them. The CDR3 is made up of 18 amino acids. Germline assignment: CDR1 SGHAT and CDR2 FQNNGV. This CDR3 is CASSWGGGWTALSYEQYV. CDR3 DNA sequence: TGTGCCAGCAGCTGGGGTGGAGGGTGGACAGCCCTTTCCTACGAGCAGTACGTC.

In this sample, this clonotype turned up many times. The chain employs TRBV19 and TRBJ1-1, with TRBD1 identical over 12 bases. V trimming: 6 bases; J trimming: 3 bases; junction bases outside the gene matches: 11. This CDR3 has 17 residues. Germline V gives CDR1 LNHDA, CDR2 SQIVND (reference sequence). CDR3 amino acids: CASRLQGQGAQDTEAFF. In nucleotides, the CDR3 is TGTGCCAGTAGGTTACAGGGACAGGGGGCTCAAGACACTGAAGCTTTCTTT.